This paragraph covers one TCR beta chain sequence. Its antigen is as yet unknown. The data derive from a study of cytomegalovirus exposure and HLA in healthy donors. Study-wide findings and caveats: DRB1 showed the most TCR associations and HLA-C the fewest in a later analysis, as rates varied by HLA locus.

This CDR3 comprises 15 residues. Germline CDR1 is MNHEY and CDR2 is SVGAGI. Germline trimming cut 5 bases from V and 5 bases from J; bases unmatched to any gene: 3. The primer mix had 60 Vbeta and 13 Jbeta primers. Sequencing was performed with immunoSEQ multiplex PCR; in TCRdb, only in-frame clones are kept and a portion is missing. The sample yields 150,000 to 200,000 clones, 82% seen once. Material: PBMCs. The J gene is TRBJ2-2, the V gene TRBV6-5; TRBD2 matches at 12 bases. This receptor was obtained from a woman aged 18-29 years in good health and CMV-seronegative. The CDR3 nucleotides read TGTGCCAGCAGTCTAGCGGGAGGGAGGACCGGGGAGCTGTTTTTT. It translates to CASSLAGGRTGELFF.